Listed here is a single T cell receptor beta chain. The data are from a study of blood T cell repertoires in COVID-19. Study background: Both acute and convalescent COVID-19 samples were obtained from the United States, Italy and Spain.

Either two negative PCRs, clearance, or symptom resolution qualified Cohort 3 donors as recovered. The data were produced by immunoSEQ multiplex PCR, yet TCRdb's version contains in-frame clones alone and is incomplete. The sample holds a few hundred thousand clones, 70% to 90% seen once. The CDR3 consists of 14 residues. V was shortened by 0 bases and J by 0 bases, with 5 bases between the two germline ends. Germline CDR1 and CDR2: LGHNA and YNFKEQ. This receptor was identified in a woman in her fifties or sixties who had recovered from COVID-19. Sequenced sample: PBMCs or T cells enriched from blood (not recorded which). The J gene is TRBJ1-1, the V gene TRBV4-2; the D is unclear. CDR3 in amino acids: CASSQEKLNTEAFF. CDR3 sequence (DNA): TGTGCCAGCAGCCAAGAGAAGCTGAACACTGAAGCTTTCTTT.